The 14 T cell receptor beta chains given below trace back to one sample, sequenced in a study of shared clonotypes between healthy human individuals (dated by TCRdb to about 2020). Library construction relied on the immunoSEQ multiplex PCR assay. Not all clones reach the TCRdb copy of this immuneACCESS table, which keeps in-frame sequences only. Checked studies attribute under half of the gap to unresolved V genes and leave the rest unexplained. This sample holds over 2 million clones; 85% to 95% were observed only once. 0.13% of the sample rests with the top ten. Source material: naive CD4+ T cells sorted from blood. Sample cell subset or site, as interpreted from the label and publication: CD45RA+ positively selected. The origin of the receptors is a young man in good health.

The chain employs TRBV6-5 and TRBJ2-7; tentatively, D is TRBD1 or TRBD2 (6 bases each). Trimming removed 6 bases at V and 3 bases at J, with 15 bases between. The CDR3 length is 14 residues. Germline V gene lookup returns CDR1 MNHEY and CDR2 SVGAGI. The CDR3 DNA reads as TGTGCCAGCAGCTACGGGGGCGCCGACTACGAGCAGTACTTC. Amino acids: CASSYGGADYEQYF.

The CDR3 region has the DNA TGCAGCACAACTCGACAGGGGAGCCCTCGTGGCTACACCTTC. Translating it yields CSTTRQGSPRGYTF. The chain couples TRBV29-1 to TRBJ1-2; the match to TRBD1 covers 8 bases. The CDR3 extends over 14 amino acids. CDR1 is SQVTM, CDR2 ANQGSEA, per germline. V lost 8 bases and J lost 7; bases outside the gene matches: 15.

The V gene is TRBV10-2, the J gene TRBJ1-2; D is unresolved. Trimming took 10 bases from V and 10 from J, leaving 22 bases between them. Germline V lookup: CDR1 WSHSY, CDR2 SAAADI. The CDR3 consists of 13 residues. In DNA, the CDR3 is TGCGCCACCACCATGACGTCCCCCATTGACTACACCTTC. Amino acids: CATTMTSPIDYTF.

The CDR3 reads CASSLVTSYGGHTGNTIYF. CDR3 in DNA: TGTGCCAGCAGCTTAGTGACGTCGTATGGGGGCCATACTGGAAACACCATATATTTT. V gene TRBV11-2 combines with J gene TRBJ1-3; the D gene is possibly TRBD1 (6 bases). The V and J ends lost 1 base and 2 bases respectively, with 21 bases between them. The CDR3 sequence is 19 residues long. Germline V lookup: CDR1 SGHAT, CDR2 FQNNGV.

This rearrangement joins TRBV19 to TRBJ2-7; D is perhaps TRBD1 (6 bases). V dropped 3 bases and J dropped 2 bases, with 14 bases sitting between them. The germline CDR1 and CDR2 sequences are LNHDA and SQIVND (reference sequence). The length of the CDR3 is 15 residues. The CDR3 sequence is CASSMKRDKTYEQYF. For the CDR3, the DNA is TGTGCCAGTAGTATGAAACGGGACAAGACCTACGAGCAGTACTTC.

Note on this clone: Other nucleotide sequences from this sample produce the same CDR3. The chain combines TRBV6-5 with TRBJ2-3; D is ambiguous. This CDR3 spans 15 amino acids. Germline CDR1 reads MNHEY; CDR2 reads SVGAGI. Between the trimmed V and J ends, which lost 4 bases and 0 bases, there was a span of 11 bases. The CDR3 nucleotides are TGTGCCAGCAGTTTGGGTAGACCTAGCACAGATACGCAGTATTTT. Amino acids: CASSLGRPSTDTQYF.

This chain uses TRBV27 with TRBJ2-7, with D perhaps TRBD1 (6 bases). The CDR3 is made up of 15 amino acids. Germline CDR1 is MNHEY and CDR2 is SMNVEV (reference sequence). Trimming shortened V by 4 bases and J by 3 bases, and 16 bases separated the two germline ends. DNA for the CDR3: TGTGCCAGCAGTTCGGACAGAGCCGTATTCTACGAGCAGTACTTC. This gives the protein CASSSDRAVFYEQYF.

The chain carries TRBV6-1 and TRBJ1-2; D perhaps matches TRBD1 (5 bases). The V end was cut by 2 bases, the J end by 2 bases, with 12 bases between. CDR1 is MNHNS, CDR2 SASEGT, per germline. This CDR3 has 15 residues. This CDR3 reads CASSEYMGPNYGYTF. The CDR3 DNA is TGTGCCAGCAGTGAATATATGGGACCCAACTATGGCTACACCTTC.

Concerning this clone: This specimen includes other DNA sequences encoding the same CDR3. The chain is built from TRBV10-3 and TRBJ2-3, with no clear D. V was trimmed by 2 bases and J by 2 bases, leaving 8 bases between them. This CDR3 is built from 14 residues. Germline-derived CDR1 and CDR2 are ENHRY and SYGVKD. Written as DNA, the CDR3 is TGTGCCATCAGTGAGATTTCGAACACAGATACGCAGTATTTT. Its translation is CAISEISNTDTQYF.

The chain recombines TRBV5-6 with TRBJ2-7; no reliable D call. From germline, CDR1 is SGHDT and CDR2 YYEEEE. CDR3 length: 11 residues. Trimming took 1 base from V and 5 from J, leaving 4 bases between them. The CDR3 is CASSLFDEQYF. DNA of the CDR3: TGTGCCAGCAGCTTGTTCGACGAGCAGTACTTC.

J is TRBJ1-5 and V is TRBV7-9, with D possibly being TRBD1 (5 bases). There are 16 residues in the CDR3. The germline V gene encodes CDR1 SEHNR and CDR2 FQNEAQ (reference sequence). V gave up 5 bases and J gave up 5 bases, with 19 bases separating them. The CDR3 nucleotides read TGTGCCAGCAGCGGACAAGACACCCTGGGCGATCAGCCCCAGCATTTT. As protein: CASSGQDTLGDQPQHF.

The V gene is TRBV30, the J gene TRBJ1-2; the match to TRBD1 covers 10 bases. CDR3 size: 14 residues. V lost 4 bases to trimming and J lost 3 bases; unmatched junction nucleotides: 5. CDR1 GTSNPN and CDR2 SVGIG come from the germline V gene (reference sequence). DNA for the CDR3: TGTGCCTGGACCAGGACAGGGGGGCACTATGGCTACACCTTC. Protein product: CAWTRTGGHYGYTF.

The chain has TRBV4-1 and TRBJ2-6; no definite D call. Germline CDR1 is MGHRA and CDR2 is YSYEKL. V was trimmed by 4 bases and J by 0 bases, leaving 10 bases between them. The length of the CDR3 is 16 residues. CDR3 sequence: CASSREYVSGANVLTF. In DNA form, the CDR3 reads TGCGCCAGCAGCCGCGAATACGTCTCTGGGGCCAACGTCCTGACTTTC.

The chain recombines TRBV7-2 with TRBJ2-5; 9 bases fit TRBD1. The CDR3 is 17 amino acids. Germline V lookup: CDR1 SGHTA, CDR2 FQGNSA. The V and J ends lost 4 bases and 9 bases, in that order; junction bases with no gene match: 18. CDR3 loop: CASSSTGTGNLGWAQYF. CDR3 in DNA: TGTGCCAGCAGCTCAACAGGGACAGGGAACCTCGGATGGGCCCAGTACTTC.